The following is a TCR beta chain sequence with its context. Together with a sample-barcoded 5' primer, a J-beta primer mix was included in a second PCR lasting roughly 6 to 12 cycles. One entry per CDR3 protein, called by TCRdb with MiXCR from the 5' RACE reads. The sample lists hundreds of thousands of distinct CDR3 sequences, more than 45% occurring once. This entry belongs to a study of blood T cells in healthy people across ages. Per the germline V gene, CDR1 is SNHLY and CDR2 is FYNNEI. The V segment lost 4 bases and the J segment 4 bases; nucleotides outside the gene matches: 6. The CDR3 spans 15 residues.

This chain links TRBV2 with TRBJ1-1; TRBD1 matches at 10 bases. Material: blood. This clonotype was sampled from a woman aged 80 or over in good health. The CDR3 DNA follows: TGTGCCAGCAGTGGACAGGGGGCCCTGGGCACTGAAGCTTTCTTT. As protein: CASSGQGALGTEAFF.